These 16 T cell receptor beta chains came from one sample sequenced in a study of T cell responses to AZD1222 COVID-19 vaccine (dated by TCRdb to the early 2020s). Per the publication, the time point label means: baseline before first vaccination. Library method: the immunoSEQ multiplex PCR assay. Here the immuneACCESS table is served through TCRdb, limited to in-frame sequences with V and J called. Missing clones are a known gap in these copies; in checked studies unresolved V genes cover under half, and the rest lacks a known reason. For this sample the table gives 80,000 to 100,000 clones, of which about 88% were detected only once. The ten largest clones add up to about 14% of the sample. Specimen: peripheral blood, collected on day 0 of AZD1222 vaccination. Receptors were obtained from an adult in good health.

V usage is TRBV18 and J usage is TRBJ1-3; 7 nucleotides align to TRBD1. With V trimmed by 3 bases and J by 2 bases, 10 bases remained unmatched. CDR1 is KGHSH and CDR2 is LQKENI in the germline V gene. This CDR3 is 17 amino acids long. This chain's CDR3 is CASSPGQLKGTGNTIYF. The CDR3 DNA reads as TGTGCCAGCTCACCGGGACAGCTCAAGGGGACTGGAAACACCATATATTTT.

This chain joins TRBV30 and TRBJ1-2; a weak D match, TRBD1 (5 bases). CDR3 length equals 12 residues. The V end was cut by 3 bases, the J end by 3 bases, with 8 bases between. Germline loops: CDR1 GTSNPN, CDR2 SVGIG (reference sequence). The CDR3 is CAWSGGDYGYTF. For the CDR3, the DNA is TGTGCCTGGAGCGGGGGGGACTATGGCTACACCTTC. The variable domain in full, completed from reference TRBV30 and TRBJ1-2, reads SQTIHQWPATLVQPVGSPLSLECTVEGTSNPNLYWYRQAAGRGLQLLFYSVGIGQISSEVPQNLSASRPQDRQFILSSKKLLLSDSGFYLCAWSGGDYGYTFGSGTRLTVV.

The chain joins TRBV7-3 to TRBJ1-6; unclear D gene. The ends were cut back, 0 bases at V and 7 bases at J, with 4 bases in the middle. The CDR3 contains 13 residues. In germline, CDR1 is SGHTA, CDR2 FQGTGA. In nucleotides, the CDR3 is TGTGCCAGCAGCTTAACGCCGAATTCACCCCTCCACTTT. It encodes CASSLTPNSPLHF.

This clone occurred once. The chain uses TRBV3-1 (or the pseudogene TRBV3-2) and TRBJ2-7; no firm D call. Germline CDR1 is LGHDT and CDR2 is YNNKEL (reference sequence). Trimming cost V 4 bases and J 3 bases, with 10 bases left between them. The CDR3 has 13 amino acids. As DNA, the CDR3 is TGTGCCAGCAGCCCTCAGGTGGGCTACGAGCAGTACTTC. It translates to CASSPQVGYEQYF.

This chain uses TRBV19 with TRBJ1-2; the D is unclear. Germline V lookup: CDR1 LNHDA, CDR2 SQIVND (reference sequence). The CDR3 is made up of 16 amino acids. The germline V and J ends were trimmed by 4 bases and 0 bases, with 15 bases remaining between them. CDR3 nucleotide sequence: TGTGCCAGTAGTAACCCCCTCGGGGTCCCTAACTATGGCTACACCTTC. This sequence encodes CASSNPLGVPNYGYTF. Based on the CDR3 plus reference TRBV19 and TRBJ1-2, the full variable domain is DGGITQSPKYLFRKEGQNVTLSCEQNLNHDAMYWYRQDPGQGLRLIYYSQIVNDFQKGDIAEGYSVSREKKESFPLTVTSAQKNPTAFYLCASSNPLGVPNYGYTFGSGTRLTVV.

The J gene is TRBJ1-2, the V gene TRBV12-3 or TRBV12-4; D gene unclear. The CDR3 is 11 amino acids. The germline V and J ends were trimmed by 1 base and 7 bases, with 4 bases remaining between them. The CDR3 loop is CASSLESGYTF. The CDR3 nucleotides are TGTGCCAGCAGTTTAGAGAGTGGCTACACCTTC.

The chain joins TRBV4-2 to TRBJ1-2; D remains ambiguous. Germline CDR1 reads LGHNA; CDR2 reads YNFKEQ. The CDR3 is 17 residues long. V was clipped by 0 bases and J by 0 bases, with 14 bases between them. The CDR3 spells CASSQDLRSATNYGYTF. The CDR3 DNA reads as TGTGCCAGCAGCCAAGATTTGCGGTCAGCCACTAACTATGGCTACACCTTC.

This clone was found once. DNA of the CDR3: TGCGCCAGCAGCCCGGGACAGCTCACAGATACGCAGTATTTT. Its protein product is CASSPGQLTDTQYF. This chain connects TRBV5-1 to TRBJ2-3; 7 nucleotides align to TRBD1. The length of the CDR3 is 14 residues. J lost 2 bases, V lost 4 bases, and 4 bases had no gene match. Germline loops: CDR1 SGHRS, CDR2 YFSETQ.

The chain carries TRBV4-3 and TRBJ2-3, with unresolved D. This CDR3 has 13 amino acids. Per germline, CDR1 LGHNA and CDR2 YSLEER. V was cut by 0 bases and J by 7 bases, with 8 bases left in between. Here the CDR3 DNA reads TGCGCCAGCAGCCAAGAGGTCACCTATACGCAGTATTTT. This translates into CASSQEVTYTQYF.

The chain carries TRBV7-3 and TRBJ2-1; the D is unclear. This CDR3 is built from 12 residues. The germline V gene encodes CDR1 SGHTA and CDR2 FQGTGA. V was clipped by 5 bases and J by 10 bases, with 12 bases between them. The CDR3 nucleotides read TGTGCCAGCAGCCCCGACCTGAGGGAGCAGTTCTTC. This translates into CASSPDLREQFF.

The chain combines TRBV3-1 (or the pseudogene TRBV3-2) with TRBJ1-2; perhaps TRBD1 as D (6 bases). Germline CDR1 reads LGHDT; CDR2 reads YNNKEL (reference sequence). The CDR3 contains 12 residues. The V gene lost 3 bases and the J gene lost 6 bases, with 8 bases spanning the gap. The CDR3 is CASSQGADGYTF. The DNA of the CDR3 is TGTGCCAGCAGCCAGGGGGCCGATGGCTACACCTTC.

The J gene is TRBJ1-4, the V gene TRBV30; 7 positions match TRBD1. The CDR3 sequence is 15 residues long. Trimming cost V 2 bases and J 7 bases; bases outside gene matches: 10. Per germline, CDR1 GTSNPN and CDR2 SVGIG (reference sequence). CDR3 residues: CAWSNKTGLVEKLFF. CDR3 DNA sequence: TGTGCCTGGAGTAACAAGACAGGGCTAGTTGAAAAACTGTTTTTT.

V gene TRBV3-1 (or the pseudogene TRBV3-2) combines with J gene TRBJ2-7; TRBD1 matches at 7 bases. Trimming took 8 bases from V and 3 from J; bases not matched to a gene: 7. The V gene's germline CDR1 is LGHDT and CDR2 YNNKEL (reference sequence). There are 13 residues in the CDR3. CDR3 bases: TGTGCCAGCCGAGGGGCAGGGGGCTACGAGCAGTACTTC. It translates to CASRGAGGYEQYF.

Concerning this clone: At one end, the junction sequence differs from germline, possibly due to a read error. The V call is TRBV7-9, the J call TRBJ2-7, with D unresolved. The CDR3 covers 12 residues. Germline-derived CDR1 and CDR2 are SEHNR and FQNEAQ (reference sequence). The CDR3 is CASSDQPGLFLF. CDR3 bases: TGTGCCAGCAGCGATCAGCCAGGCCTATTCCTCTTC.

V gene TRBV19 combines with J gene TRBJ1-1; D might be TRBD1 (6 bases). Germline loops: CDR1 LNHDA, CDR2 SQIVND (reference sequence). V lost 6 bases to trimming and J lost 2 bases, with 13 bases between them. The CDR3 runs 14 residues. CDR3 loop: CASRRTAKNTEAFF. In nucleotides, the CDR3 is TGTGCCAGTAGACGGACAGCTAAAAACACTGAAGCTTTCTTT.

This clone appeared once. The CDR3: CASSASSYNEQFF. CDR3 DNA sequence: TGTGCCAGCAGCGCAAGCTCCTACAATGAGCAGTTCTTC. This chain joins TRBV9 and TRBJ2-1; D gene unclear. The CDR3 length is 13 residues. Germline lookup yields CDR1 SGDLS and CDR2 YYNGEE. V lost 3 bases and J 0 bases, leaving 4 bases between the germline ends.